The source of this T cell receptor (beta chain) is a study of neurological immune-mediated disorders (dated by TCRdb to about 2019). For the study in its entirety: Using UMI-based sequencing, the study compared peripheral blood TCR-beta repertoires from patients with HTLV-I-associated myelopathy (HAM/TSP), patients with multiple sclerosis, and healthy controls. The 90 to 110 TCR-beta libraries included longitudinal samples, technical triplicates and paired sorted CD4+ and CD8+ T-cell subsets alongside PBMC samples. The cohort was made up of about 68 subjects, consisting of around 15 HAM/TSP patients, around 35 multiple sclerosis patients and 20 healthy controls.

Unsorted PBMC libraries were generated from 2 million PBMCs stored in RNAlater at -80 °C until RNA extraction. Peripheral blood underwent Ficoll-Hypaque density gradient centrifugation to isolate PBMCs, which were then cryopreserved in liquid nitrogen. cDNA was synthesized by template-switch 5'RACE using a primer carrying a 10-nucleotide random unique molecular identifier by which each TCR transcript was tagged. Each sequencing run produced over 160 million TCR-beta sequences covering 15-18 subjects. Total RNA was extracted with the RNeasy kit. The KAPA Real-time Library Amplification kit was used to amplify TCR-beta VDJ regions with primers for the TCR constant region and the 5'RACE anchor. A first PCR added sample indexes and Illumina adaptors, and a second PCR then raised library yield. After purification with Ampure beads, the TCR product of roughly 650 bp was size-selected on a 2% E-gel SizeSelection system. Before pooling, library quality was assessed on a Bioanalyzer, concentration was determined with Qubit, and library quantification was performed with the Kapa Library Quantification kit. Libraries were sequenced paired-end 2 x 150 bp on an Illumina HiSeq 2500. To increase sequence diversity, roughly 24-32% phiX was spiked into each library pool. The authors processed their data as follows. The UMI-based MiGEC pipeline processed quality-filtered reads and removed over 75% of raw TCR sequences during error correction. VDJ genes were aligned to IMGT germline references, and each clonotype was defined by a unique CDR3 amino acid sequence together with V-J genes. VDJtools evaluated clonal expansion, Shannon diversity and CDR3 relatedness (CalcPairwiseDistances, ClusterSamples); CLCbio workbench built phylogenetic trees. Expanded clones were defined as having at least 8 unique UMIs, based on coefficient-of-variation modelling across technical triplicates. Through fastp at Q25 and MiXCR, TCRdb rebuilt clones from the public reads, retaining in-frame beta chains. Merged by CDR3 protein, the rows form single entries marked with the most common genes and DNA. Here the V and J calls rest on TCRdb's processing, not on the authors' analysis. The sample includes about 59,000 distinct CDR3 sequences, with over 9.5% observed a single time. The ten largest account for about 10% of the sample.

From the cysteine through the phenylalanine, the CDR3 covers 15 amino acids. Only CDR3 DNA remains: 45 bases, in frame from the first base. CDR1 SGHRS and CDR2 YFSETQ were looked up in the germline V gene. V is clipped by 3 bases and J by 0 bases, and the sequence between their germline boundaries is 10 bases long. This clonotype was observed at least ten times. Its specific antigen is unknown. Base qualities are not provided; no much larger clone lies one nucleotide away. Overall results and qualifications from the work: Expanded clones from different subjects shared no identical CDR3 amino acid sequences, which suggests that TCR-beta repertoires were private in all groups. TCR clonal expansion was greatest in HAM/TSP patients and smallest in MS patients, who ranked below even healthy controls.

The source material was PBMCs. The V gene is TRBV5-1 and the J gene is TRBJ2-1, with the D gene call left open. This clonotype was sampled from a woman aged 55-75 years with HTLV-1-associated myelopathy (HAM/TSP). CDR3 region: CASSSTPSSYNEQFF. The DNA is TGCGCCAGCAGCTCGACACCAAGCTCCTACAATGAGCAGTTCTTC.